This is a list of T cell receptor beta chains from one sample in a study of blood T cell repertoires in COVID-19. Data came from immunoSEQ multiplex PCR; TCRdb stores just in-frame clones and leaves some out. The data show approximately 230,000 clones, roughly 87% seen once. The sample consisted of peripheral blood. These receptors all come from a man aged 18-30 years with active or convalescent COVID-19. The CDR3 runs from the conserved cysteine through the conserved F or W. The order of the fields is clone size, D gene, V gene, J gene, CDR3 length, CDR3 DNA, CDR3 protein. A D gene is named only where the DNA matches it firmly. Rows give clone size only sometimes, using once, few, many, or a class for an expanded clone.

clone_size: -
d_call: -
v_call: TRBV7-7
j_call: TRBJ2-1
cdr3_length: 17
cdr3_nt: TGTGCCAGCAGCTTATATGGCGGGTCTTCTCCCTACAATGAGCAGTTCTTC
cdr3_aa: CASSLYGGSSPYNEQFF

clone_size: once
d_call: TRBD1
v_call: TRBV27
j_call: TRBJ2-7
cdr3_length: 13
cdr3_nt: TGTGCCAGCAGTGTGGACAGGAACCACGAGCAGTACTTC
cdr3_aa: CASSVDRNHEQYF

clone_size: -
d_call: -
v_call: TRBV5-1
j_call: TRBJ2-2
cdr3_length: 14
cdr3_nt: TGCGCCAGCAGGGAAGGACAGCTAGGCGGGGAGCTGTTTTTT
cdr3_aa: CASREGQLGGELFF

clone_size: -
d_call: TRBD2
v_call: TRBV11-2
j_call: TRBJ2-5
cdr3_length: 14
cdr3_nt: TGTGCCAGCAGCTTCGGCGGGAGGGGGGAGACCCAGTACTTC
cdr3_aa: CASSFGGRGETQYF

clone_size: -
d_call: -
v_call: TRBV7-3
j_call: TRBJ1-1
cdr3_length: 13
cdr3_nt: TGTGCCAGCAGCATCAGGGTTCACACTGAAGCTTTCTTT
cdr3_aa: CASSIRVHTEAFF

clone_size: -
d_call: -
v_call: TRBV3-1/TRBV3-2
j_call: TRBJ2-7
cdr3_length: 17
cdr3_nt: TGTGCCAGCAGCCCAAACTGGCCCGGGACAACCCAATACGAGCAGTACTTC
cdr3_aa: CASSPNWPGTTQYEQYF

clone_size: -
d_call: -
v_call: TRBV27
j_call: TRBJ1-1
cdr3_length: 14
cdr3_nt: TGTGCCAGCAGTTTAGGGGGGGCCGAGATTGAAGCTTTCTTT
cdr3_aa: CASSLGGAEIEAFF

clone_size: -
d_call: TRBD2
v_call: TRBV7-2
j_call: TRBJ2-7
cdr3_length: 19
cdr3_nt: TGTGCCAGCAGCTTCCTACTAGCGGGGTCAGCCACCTCCACCTACGAGCAGTACTTC
cdr3_aa: CASSFLLAGSATSTYEQYF

clone_size: -
d_call: -
v_call: TRBV28
j_call: TRBJ1-4
cdr3_length: 13
cdr3_nt: TGTGCCAGCACCACAGGGACGGATGAAAAACTGTTTTTT
cdr3_aa: CASTTGTDEKLFF

clone_size: -
d_call: -
v_call: TRBV6-2/TRBV6-3
j_call: TRBJ1-1
cdr3_length: 15
cdr3_nt: TGTGCCAGCAGTCAACAGGGAAAGGGGAACACTGAAGCTTTCTTT
cdr3_aa: CASSQQGKGNTEAFF

clone_size: -
d_call: -
v_call: TRBV12-5
j_call: TRBJ1-1
cdr3_length: 14
cdr3_nt: TGTGCTAGTGGTACTACCGGGTACGACACTGAAGCTTTCTTT
cdr3_aa: CASGTTGYDTEAFF

clone_size: many
d_call: TRBD2
v_call: TRBV5-6
j_call: TRBJ2-2
cdr3_length: 15
cdr3_nt: TGTGCCAGCAGCTTGGGTCTAGCGGGTACCGGGGAGCTGTTTTTT
cdr3_aa: CASSLGLAGTGELFF

clone_size: -
d_call: -
v_call: TRBV7-9
j_call: TRBJ1-3
cdr3_length: 15
cdr3_nt: TGTGCCAGCAGCTTTACAGGGAACTCTGGAAACACCATATATTTT
cdr3_aa: CASSFTGNSGNTIYF

clone_size: -
d_call: TRBD1
v_call: TRBV5-8
j_call: TRBJ1-2
cdr3_length: 14
cdr3_nt: TGTGCCAGCAGCTTGAGGACAGGACACTATGGCTACACCTTC
cdr3_aa: CASSLRTGHYGYTF

clone_size: -
d_call: -
v_call: TRBV6-5
j_call: TRBJ1-3
cdr3_length: 15
cdr3_nt: TGTGCCAGCACCCCGCTGTTCAGCTCTGGAAACACCATATATTTT
cdr3_aa: CASTPLFSSGNTIYF

clone_size: -
d_call: -
v_call: TRBV30
j_call: TRBJ1-1
cdr3_length: 16
cdr3_nt: TGTGCCTGGAGTGTACAGGACGTACCTATGAACACTGAAGCTTTCTTT
cdr3_aa: CAWSVQDVPMNTEAFF

clone_size: many
d_call: TRBD2
v_call: TRBV5-1
j_call: TRBJ2-1
cdr3_length: 14
cdr3_nt: TGCGCCAGCAGCTCAGGACTAGCGGGAGATGAGCAGTTCTTC
cdr3_aa: CASSSGLAGDEQFF

clone_size: -
d_call: TRBD2
v_call: TRBV27
j_call: TRBJ2-1
cdr3_length: 16
cdr3_nt: TGTGCCAGCAGTCGACCCCAGGGACTAGCGGACAATGAGCAGTTCTTC
cdr3_aa: CASSRPQGLADNEQFF

clone_size: -
d_call: -
v_call: TRBV11-2
j_call: TRBJ2-1
cdr3_length: 15
cdr3_nt: TGTGCCAGCAGACCTACAGGTGGGGTAAAAAATGAGCAGTTCTTC
cdr3_aa: CASRPTGGVKNEQFF

clone_size: -
d_call: TRBD1
v_call: TRBV4-3
j_call: TRBJ1-2
cdr3_length: 16
cdr3_nt: TGCGCCAGCAGCCAAGTGACAGGGGGCGCGAGCTATGGCTACACCTTC
cdr3_aa: CASSQVTGGASYGYTF

clone_size: -
d_call: -
v_call: TRBV5-1
j_call: TRBJ2-3
cdr3_length: 14
cdr3_nt: TGCGCCAGCAGCTTGGCCATTGAGGCAGATACGCAGTATTTT
cdr3_aa: CASSLAIEADTQYF

clone_size: -
d_call: -
v_call: TRBV7-2
j_call: TRBJ1-1
cdr3_length: 19
cdr3_nt: TGTGCCAGCAGCTTAGCCCCATCCTTGCTGACAGCTCAGAACACTGAAGCTTTCTTT
cdr3_aa: CASSLAPSLLTAQNTEAFF

clone_size: few
d_call: TRBD1
v_call: TRBV19
j_call: TRBJ1-2
cdr3_length: 16
cdr3_nt: TGTGCCAGCCAAAAGGACGGACAGGGCGTTTTCTATGGCTACACCTTC
cdr3_aa: CASQKDGQGVFYGYTF

clone_size: -
d_call: -
v_call: TRBV28
j_call: TRBJ1-2
cdr3_length: 14
cdr3_nt: TGTGCCAGCAGTTTGGGGGGAGTCCCGCGGGGCTACACCTTC
cdr3_aa: CASSLGGVPRGYTF

clone_size: -
d_call: -
v_call: TRBV5-6
j_call: TRBJ1-1
cdr3_length: 12
cdr3_nt: TGTGCCAGCAGGCACGGGAACACTGAAGCTTTCTTT
cdr3_aa: CASRHGNTEAFF

clone_size: -
d_call: -
v_call: TRBV29-1
j_call: TRBJ1-5
cdr3_length: 13
cdr3_nt: TGCAGCGTTGTTAGTCAGCGAGATCAGCCCCAGCATTTT
cdr3_aa: CSVVSQRDQPQHF

clone_size: -
d_call: -
v_call: TRBV27
j_call: TRBJ2-7
cdr3_length: 15
cdr3_nt: TGTGCCAGCAGTTTGTCGGCAGGGGAGATCTACGAGCAGTACTTC
cdr3_aa: CASSLSAGEIYEQYF

clone_size: -
d_call: -
v_call: TRBV9
j_call: TRBJ1-6
cdr3_length: 14
cdr3_nt: TGTGCCAGCAGCCCAACCCTACAGGTTCGCACCCTCCACTTT
cdr3_aa: CASSPTLQVRTLHF

clone_size: -
d_call: TRBD1
v_call: TRBV5-6
j_call: TRBJ1-3
cdr3_length: 17
cdr3_nt: TGTGCCAGCAGCTTGGCGCTGGACAGGGAGCTTGGAAACACCATATATTTT
cdr3_aa: CASSLALDRELGNTIYF

clone_size: -
d_call: -
v_call: TRBV12-3/TRBV12-4
j_call: TRBJ1-5
cdr3_length: 13
cdr3_nt: TGTGCCAGCAGTGGAGCCAGCAATCAGCCCCAGCATTTT
cdr3_aa: CASSGASNQPQHF

clone_size: -
d_call: -
v_call: TRBV19
j_call: TRBJ2-4
cdr3_length: 16
cdr3_nt: TGTGCCAGTAGTATAGTGGGCCCTATAGCCAAAAACATTCAGTACTTC
cdr3_aa: CASSIVGPIAKNIQYF

clone_size: -
d_call: -
v_call: TRBV7-8
j_call: TRBJ2-7
cdr3_length: 17
cdr3_nt: TGTGCCAGCAGCGAGCGCGCGACCGGACTTTTCACCTACGAGCAGTACTTC
cdr3_aa: CASSERATGLFTYEQYF

clone_size: -
d_call: -
v_call: TRBV30
j_call: TRBJ2-1
cdr3_length: 12
cdr3_nt: TGTGCCTGGAGCCGAGGCGCCAATGAGCAGTTCTTC
cdr3_aa: CAWSRGANEQFF

clone_size: -
d_call: -
v_call: TRBV5-4
j_call: TRBJ2-5
cdr3_length: 15
cdr3_nt: TGTGCCAGCAGCTTGCCACAGGGTTTAGGGGAGACCCAGTACTTC
cdr3_aa: CASSLPQGLGETQYF

clone_size: -
d_call: -
v_call: TRBV19
j_call: TRBJ1-1
cdr3_length: 13
cdr3_nt: TGTGCCAGTAGTATTTTCAGGGACACTGAAGCTTTCTTT
cdr3_aa: CASSIFRDTEAFF

clone_size: -
d_call: -
v_call: TRBV3-1/TRBV3-2
j_call: TRBJ1-1
cdr3_length: 15
cdr3_nt: TGTGCCAGCAGCCATTCAGGGGATTCGAACACTGAAGCTTTCTTT
cdr3_aa: CASSHSGDSNTEAFF

clone_size: once
d_call: -
v_call: TRBV6-6
j_call: TRBJ2-7
cdr3_length: 14
cdr3_nt: TGTGCCAGCAGTTACTCGGTTCAGACCTACGAGCAGTACTTC
cdr3_aa: CASSYSVQTYEQYF

clone_size: once
d_call: TRBD1
v_call: TRBV7-6
j_call: TRBJ2-5
cdr3_length: 15
cdr3_nt: TGTGCCAGCAGCCCCCCGGGACAGGGAGGGGAGACCCAGTACTTC
cdr3_aa: CASSPPGQGGETQYF

clone_size: -
d_call: -
v_call: TRBV10-3
j_call: TRBJ2-5
cdr3_length: 13
cdr3_nt: TGTGCCACCCGGGACTCGAATCAAGAGACCCAGTACTTC
cdr3_aa: CATRDSNQETQYF

clone_size: -
d_call: TRBD2
v_call: TRBV19
j_call: TRBJ2-3
cdr3_length: 15
cdr3_nt: TGTGCCAGTAGACCGACTAGCGGGGTCACAGATACGCAGTATTTT
cdr3_aa: CASRPTSGVTDTQYF

clone_size: few
d_call: TRBD1
v_call: TRBV25-1
j_call: TRBJ1-6
cdr3_length: 16
cdr3_nt: TGTGCCAGCAACCCAAACCCGGGACAGCTTAATTCACCCCTCCACTTT
cdr3_aa: CASNPNPGQLNSPLHF

clone_size: once
d_call: -
v_call: TRBV20-1
j_call: TRBJ2-5
cdr3_length: 12
cdr3_nt: TGCAGTGCTAGTGTCTTGCAAGAGACCCAGTACTTC
cdr3_aa: CSASVLQETQYF

clone_size: once
d_call: TRBD1
v_call: TRBV27
j_call: TRBJ1-5
cdr3_length: 15
cdr3_nt: TGTGCCAGCAGAAGGACAGGCGGGAGCAATCAGCCCCAGCATTTT
cdr3_aa: CASRRTGGSNQPQHF

clone_size: once
d_call: -
v_call: TRBV20-1
j_call: TRBJ1-2
cdr3_length: 9
cdr3_nt: TGCAGCCTAAACTATGGCTACACCTTC
cdr3_aa: CSLNYGYTF

clone_size: -
d_call: TRBD1
v_call: TRBV9
j_call: TRBJ1-2
cdr3_length: 13
cdr3_nt: TGTGCCAGCAGCGTAGAACAGGGGTATGGCTACACCTTC
cdr3_aa: CASSVEQGYGYTF

clone_size: -
d_call: -
v_call: TRBV3-1/TRBV3-2
j_call: TRBJ1-2
cdr3_length: 12
cdr3_nt: TGTGCCAGCAGCCAAGAGCGGGGTGGCTACACCTTC
cdr3_aa: CASSQERGGYTF

clone_size: -
d_call: TRBD1
v_call: TRBV20-1
j_call: TRBJ1-4
cdr3_length: 11
cdr3_nt: TGCAGTGTTATACAGGGGGAAAAACTGTTTTTT
cdr3_aa: CSVIQGEKLFF

clone_size: -
d_call: -
v_call: TRBV6-5
j_call: TRBJ1-2
cdr3_length: 15
cdr3_nt: TGTGCCAGCAGTTATGGACTCCCGGGTGACTATGGCTACACCTTC
cdr3_aa: CASSYGLPGDYGYTF

clone_size: -
d_call: TRBD1
v_call: TRBV14
j_call: TRBJ2-7
cdr3_length: 14
cdr3_nt: TGTGCTGAGCAGGGGACAGGGGTAAAATCGGGGCAGTACTTC
cdr3_aa: CAEQGTGVKSGQYF

clone_size: few
d_call: TRBD1
v_call: TRBV9
j_call: TRBJ2-7
cdr3_length: 14
cdr3_nt: TGTGCCAGCAGCGTGGGGACAGGGACGGACGAGCAGTACTTC
cdr3_aa: CASSVGTGTDEQYF

clone_size: few
d_call: TRBD1
v_call: TRBV28
j_call: TRBJ2-7
cdr3_length: 14
cdr3_nt: TGTGCCAGCAGTTTTGGACAGGGCAATATCGAGCAGTACTTC
cdr3_aa: CASSFGQGNIEQYF

clone_size: -
d_call: -
v_call: TRBV19
j_call: TRBJ1-1
cdr3_length: 14
cdr3_nt: TGTGCCAGTAGTGATAACGGTTTGAACACTGAAGCTTTCTTT
cdr3_aa: CASSDNGLNTEAFF

clone_size: -
d_call: TRBD1
v_call: TRBV19
j_call: TRBJ1-1
cdr3_length: 14
cdr3_nt: TGTGCCAGTAGTATCCGCCCAGGGGGGACTGAAGCTTTCTTT
cdr3_aa: CASSIRPGGTEAFF

clone_size: -
d_call: -
v_call: TRBV10-3
j_call: TRBJ1-1
cdr3_length: 14
cdr3_nt: TGTGCCATCAGTGATTTTCCGGACACCCCTGAAGCTTTCTTT
cdr3_aa: CAISDFPDTPEAFF

clone_size: -
d_call: TRBD1
v_call: TRBV7-3
j_call: TRBJ1-1
cdr3_length: 15
cdr3_nt: TGTGCCAGCAGCCTTCAAGGGACAGGGGGCGCGGAAGCTTTCTTT
cdr3_aa: CASSLQGTGGAEAFF

clone_size: -
d_call: TRBD2
v_call: TRBV10-2
j_call: TRBJ2-5
cdr3_length: 16
cdr3_nt: TGCGCCAGCAGTGAGTTGGTAGCGGGATCAGGAGAGACCCAGTACTTC
cdr3_aa: CASSELVAGSGETQYF

clone_size: -
d_call: -
v_call: TRBV19
j_call: TRBJ1-2
cdr3_length: 13
cdr3_nt: TGTGCCAGTACCCTGACGGGGATCTATGGCTACACCTTC
cdr3_aa: CASTLTGIYGYTF

clone_size: -
d_call: TRBD1
v_call: TRBV19
j_call: TRBJ2-2
cdr3_length: 16
cdr3_nt: TGTGCCAGTAGTCTTAGGACAGGGGTGAACACCGGGGAGCTGTTTTTT
cdr3_aa: CASSLRTGVNTGELFF